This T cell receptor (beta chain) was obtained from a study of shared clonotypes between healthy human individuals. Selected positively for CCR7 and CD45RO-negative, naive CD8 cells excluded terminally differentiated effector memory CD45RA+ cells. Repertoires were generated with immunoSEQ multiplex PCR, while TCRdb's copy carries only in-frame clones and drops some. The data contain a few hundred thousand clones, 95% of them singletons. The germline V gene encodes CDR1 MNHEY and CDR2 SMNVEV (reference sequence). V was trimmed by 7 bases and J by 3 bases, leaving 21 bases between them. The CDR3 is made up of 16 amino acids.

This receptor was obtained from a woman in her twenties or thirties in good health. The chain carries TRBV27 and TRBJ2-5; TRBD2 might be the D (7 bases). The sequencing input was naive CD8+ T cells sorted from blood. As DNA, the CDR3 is TGTGCCAGCAACCGGTGGGGGGGCGCAAGCGAAGAGACCCAGTACTTC. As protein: CASNRWGGASEETQYF.